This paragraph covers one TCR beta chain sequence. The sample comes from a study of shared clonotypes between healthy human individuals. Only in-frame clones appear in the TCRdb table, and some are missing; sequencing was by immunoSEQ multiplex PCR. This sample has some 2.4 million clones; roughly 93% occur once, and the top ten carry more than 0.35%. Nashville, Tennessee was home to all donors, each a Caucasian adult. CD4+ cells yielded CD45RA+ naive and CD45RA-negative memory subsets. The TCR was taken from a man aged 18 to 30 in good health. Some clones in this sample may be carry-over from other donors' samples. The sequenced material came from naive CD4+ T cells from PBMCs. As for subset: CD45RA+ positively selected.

CDR3 sequence reads: CASSLVPGLANTGELFF. The CDR3 DNA sequence: TGTGCCAGCTCGCTGGTTCCGGGACTAGCGAACACCGGGGAGCTGTTTTTT. The rearrangement uses TRBV18 and TRBJ2-2; 8 nucleotides agree with TRBD2. V was pared by 6 bases and J by 0 bases, with 9 bases of the junction left unmatched. The CDR3 is 17 residues long. Looked up from germline, CDR1 is KGHSH and CDR2 is LQKENI.